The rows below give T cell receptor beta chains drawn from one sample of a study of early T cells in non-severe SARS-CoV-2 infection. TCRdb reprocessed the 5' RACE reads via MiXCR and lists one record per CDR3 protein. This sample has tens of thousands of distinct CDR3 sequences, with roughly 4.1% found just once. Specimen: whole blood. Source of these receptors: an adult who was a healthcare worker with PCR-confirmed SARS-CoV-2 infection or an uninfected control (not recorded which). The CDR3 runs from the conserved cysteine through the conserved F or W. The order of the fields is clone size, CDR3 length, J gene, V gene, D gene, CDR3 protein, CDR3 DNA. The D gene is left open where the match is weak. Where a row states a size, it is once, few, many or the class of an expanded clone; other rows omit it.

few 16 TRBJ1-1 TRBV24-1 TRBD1 CATSDSGQGARTEAFF TGTGCCACCAGTGATTCCGGACAGGGGGCGCGGACTGAAGCTTTCTTT
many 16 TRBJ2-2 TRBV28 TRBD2 CASSSQREGHTGELFF TGTGCCAGCAGTTCGCAGCGGGAGGGCCACACCGGGGAGCTGTTTTTT
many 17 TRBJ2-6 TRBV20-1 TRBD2 CSAREPLAGAGANVLTF TGCAGTGCTAGAGAGCCCCTAGCGGGAGCTGGGGCCAACGTCCTGACTTTC
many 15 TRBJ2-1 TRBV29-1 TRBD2 CSVGTSGITYNEQFF TGCAGCGTGGGGACTAGCGGGATAACCTACAATGAGCAGTTCTTC
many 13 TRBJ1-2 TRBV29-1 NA CSVPLGGNYGYTF TGCAGCGTTCCCCTGGGAGGAAACTATGGCTACACCTTC
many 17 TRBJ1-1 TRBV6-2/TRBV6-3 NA CASSYVQGQGMNTEAFF TGTGCCAGCAGTTACGTTCAGGGGCAAGGGATGAACACTGAAGCTTTCTTT
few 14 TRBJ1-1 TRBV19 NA CASSIGTLNTEAFF TGTGCCAGTAGTATAGGGACCTTGAACACTGAAGCTTTCTTT
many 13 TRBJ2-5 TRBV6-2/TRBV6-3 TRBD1 CASHGTGRETQYF TGTGCCAGCCACGGGACAGGCCGGGAGACCCAGTACTTC
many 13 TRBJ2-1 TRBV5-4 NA CASSFGGRNEQFF TGTGCCAGCAGCTTCGGGGGGCGGAATGAGCAGTTCTTC
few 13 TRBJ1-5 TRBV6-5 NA CASRRYSNQPQHF TGTGCCAGCAGGAGGTATAGCAATCAGCCCCAGCATTTT
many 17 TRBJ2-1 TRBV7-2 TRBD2 CASSLRSSGILYNEQFF TGTGCCAGCAGCTTAAGGTCTAGCGGGATCCTTTACAATGAGCAGTTCTTC
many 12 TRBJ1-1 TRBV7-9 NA CASSLVATEAFF TGTGCCAGCAGCTTAGTCGCCACTGAAGCTTTCTTT
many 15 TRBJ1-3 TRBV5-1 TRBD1 CASSEGAARGNTIYF TGCGCCAGCAGCGAGGGGGCAGCTCGAGGAAACACCATATATTTT
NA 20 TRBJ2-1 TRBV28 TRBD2 CASSLELGLAGGGSYNEQFF TGTGCCAGCAGTTTAGAGTTGGGACTAGCGGGAGGGGGGTCCTACAATGAGCAGTTCTTC
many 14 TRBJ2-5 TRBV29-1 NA CSVRVAGGQETQYF TGCAGCGTTAGAGTGGCAGGGGGGCAAGAGACCCAGTACTTC
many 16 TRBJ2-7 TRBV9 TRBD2 CASSVALAGLIDEQYF TGTGCCAGCAGCGTAGCGCTAGCGGGACTGATCGACGAGCAGTACTTC
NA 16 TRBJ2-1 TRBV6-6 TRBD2 CASSSPGLAPHNEQFF TGTGCCAGCAGTTCTCCGGGACTAGCGCCGCACAATGAGCAGTTCTTC
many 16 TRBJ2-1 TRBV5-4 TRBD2 CASSLPSGSRYNEQFF TGTGCCAGCAGCTTGCCCAGCGGGAGCCGTTACAATGAGCAGTTCTTC
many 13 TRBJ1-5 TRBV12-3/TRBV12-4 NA CASSFGFNQPQHF TGTGCCAGCAGTTTCGGATTCAATCAGCCCCAGCATTTT
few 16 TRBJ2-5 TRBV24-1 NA CATSDSGRSFQETQYF TGTGCCACCAGTGATAGCGGACGGAGTTTTCAAGAGACCCAGTACTTC